Presented here are 26 T cell receptor beta chains from one specimen sequenced in a study of identical twins. TCRdb reprocessed the 5' RACE reads via MiXCR and lists one record per CDR3 protein. The data hold hundreds of thousands of distinct CDR3 sequences, with about 9.4% observed a single time. The sample was also reused in another study, on yellow fever vaccine responses in identical twins.

Sequencing input: PBMCs. Receptor source: a woman aged 18-30 years in good health.

In its sample, this clonotype was seen a few times. The rearrangement uses TRBV3-1 and TRBJ2-5, with D possibly matching TRBD1 (6 bases). The CDR3 loop spans 16 amino acids. Germline-derived CDR1 and CDR2 are LGHDT and YNNKEL (reference sequence). V lost 3 bases and J 0 bases, leaving 14 bases between the germline ends. CDR3 protein: CASSQMDRAYQETQYF. Here the CDR3 DNA reads TGTGCCAGCAGCCAGATGGACAGAGCGTACCAAGAGACCCAGTACTTC.

The chain has TRBV29-1 and TRBJ2-3; D possibly matches TRBD1 or TRBD2 (6 bases each). CDR3 length equals 15 residues. V was trimmed by 2 bases and J by 0 bases, leaving 12 bases between them. Germline V gene data show CDR1 as SQVTM and CDR2 as ANQGSEA. CDR3 loop: CSVERGPSSTDTQYF. Here the CDR3 DNA reads TGCAGCGTTGAACGGGGGCCTTCTAGCACAGATACGCAGTATTTT.

This clonotype has at least ten counts. This chain links TRBV4-3 with TRBJ2-1; D gene ambiguous. This CDR3 is 16 amino acids long. Germline V gene lookup returns CDR1 LGHNA and CDR2 YSLEER. V was clipped by 5 bases and J by 8 bases, with 22 bases between them. Here the CDR3 reads CASSALLAGSIDEQFF. Here the CDR3 DNA reads TGCGCCAGCAGCGCCCTTTTAGCCGGCTCTATCGATGAGCAGTTCTTC.

The chain combines TRBV20-1 with TRBJ2-5; TRBD2 matches 7 bases. V shed 0 bases and J 5 bases; nucleotides not matched to a gene: 9. This CDR3 comprises 15 residues. Germline V lookup: CDR1 DFQATT, CDR2 SNEGSKA (reference sequence). For the CDR3, the DNA is TGCAGTGCTAGAGATGGGCTAGCGGCAAGGGAGACCCAGTACTTC. It yields the protein CSARDGLAARETQYF.

This clonotype has at least ten counts. The chain employs TRBV7-2 and TRBJ1-5; the D is unclear. This CDR3 region has 16 residues. Germline loops: CDR1 SGHTA, CDR2 FQGNSA. V was cut by 3 bases and J by 0 bases, with 12 bases left in between. For the CDR3, the DNA is TGTGCCAGCAGCTTGTCAGGAATACCTAGCAATCAGCCCCAGCATTTT. Translation: CASSLSGIPSNQPQHF.

This clonotype was found many times. The gene calls are TRBV4-3 and TRBJ2-7; TRBD2 agrees at 15 bases. Germline CDR1 reads LGHNA; CDR2 reads YSLEER. V dropped 3 bases and J dropped 3; count of bases not matched to a gene: 0. CDR3 length: 15 amino acids. Here the CDR3 DNA reads TGCGCCAGCAGCCAGGGACTAGCGGGAGGCTACGAGCAGTACTTC. Its translation: CASSQGLAGGYEQYF.

CDR3 loop: CASSLVGLDTYNEQFF. The CDR3 region has the DNA TGCGCCAGCAGCTTGGTGGGACTTGATACCTACAATGAGCAGTTCTTC. This rearrangement joins TRBV5-1 to TRBJ2-1, with D perhaps matching TRBD2 (6 bases). V was pared by 0 bases and J by 2 bases, with 12 bases between. Germline CDR1 reads SGHRS; CDR2 reads YFSETQ. This CDR3 has 16 residues.

This clonotype was picked up many times. The V gene is TRBV12-3 or TRBV12-4, the J gene TRBJ2-6; possibly TRBD2 for D (6 bases). The V end was cut by 4 bases, the J end by 0 bases, with 7 bases between. This CDR3 has 15 residues. The CDR3 nucleotides read TGTGCCAGCAGTTGGGACTTCTCTGGGGCCAACGTCCTGACTTTC. Protein: CASSWDFSGANVLTF.

The sample holds a few counts of this clonotype. This sequence joins TRBV7-9 and TRBJ2-1; D remains ambiguous. V gave up 5 bases and J gave up 5 bases, with 19 bases separating them. Germline CDR1 SEHNR, CDR2 FQNEAQ (reference sequence). This CDR3 comprises 16 residues. CDR3 amino acids: CASSPVPRDNNNEQFF. CDR3 nucleotide sequence: TGTGCCAGCAGCCCTGTACCCCGAGACAACAACAATGAGCAGTTCTTC.

The chain links TRBV10-3 to TRBJ2-1; D might be TRBD2 (5 bases). CDR3 size: 14 residues. The germline V gene encodes CDR1 ENHRY and CDR2 SYGVKD. V was clipped by 4 bases and J by 8 bases, with 15 bases between them. CDR3 sequence (DNA): TGTGCCATCAGTGTTGGCGGGTATTTGTATGAGCAGTTCTTC. It encodes CAISVGGYLYEQFF.

This clonotype has at least ten counts. CDR3 region: CASSLDPGEILYEQYF. The CDR3 DNA reads as TGCGCCAGCAGCTTGGATCCGGGGGAGATTCTCTACGAGCAGTACTTC. The J gene is TRBJ2-7, the V gene TRBV5-1; a weak D match, TRBD2 (6 bases). The germline CDR1 and CDR2 sequences are SGHRS and YFSETQ. The germline V and J ends were trimmed by 0 bases and 3 bases, with 16 bases remaining between them. CDR3 length: 16 amino acids.

This clonotype was observed a few times. This chain links TRBV3-1 with TRBJ1-1; D gene uncertain. This CDR3 region has 13 residues. With 2 bases removed from V and 4 bases from J, the gap between germline ends came to 8 bases. In germline, CDR1 is LGHDT, CDR2 YNNKEL (reference sequence). DNA for the CDR3: TGTGCCAGCAGCCAAAAATTGAGCACTGAAGCTTTCTTT. It encodes CASSQKLSTEAFF.

This rearrangement joins TRBV4-3 to TRBJ2-3; the D gene is possibly TRBD2 (5 bases). Germline V gene data show CDR1 as LGHNA and CDR2 as YSLEER. With 5 bases removed from V and 0 bases from J, the gap between germline ends came to 12 bases. The CDR3 is 15 residues long. DNA for the CDR3: TGCGCCAGCAGCATTCAGACTACGAGCACAGATACGCAGTATTTT. It encodes CASSIQTTSTDTQYF.

The chain joins TRBV4-3 to TRBJ1-5; perhaps TRBD1 as D (6 bases). Germline V lookup: CDR1 LGHNA, CDR2 YSLEER. With 0 bases removed from V and 3 bases from J, the gap between germline ends came to 9 bases. The CDR3 spans 15 residues. CDR3 DNA sequence: TGCGCCAGCAGCCAAGAAACAGGGAACAATCAGCCCCAGCATTTT. It specifies CASSQETGNNQPQHF.

This clonotype was recorded a few times. The J gene is TRBJ2-3, the V gene TRBV6-1, with D tentatively TRBD1 (5 bases). The germline V gene has CDR1 MNHNS and CDR2 SASEGT. The CDR3 is 16 residues long. The V end was cut by 6 bases, the J end by 1 base, with 17 bases between. The CDR3 sequence is CASRKGAGLGTDTQYF. For the CDR3, the DNA is TGTGCCAGCAGAAAGGGCGCAGGGTTGGGCACAGATACGCAGTATTTT.

This clonotype was seen a few times. The chain recombines TRBV4-3 with TRBJ2-2, with D possibly matching TRBD2 (7 bases). This CDR3 is built from 16 residues. Germline CDR1 LGHNA, CDR2 YSLEER. The germline V and J ends were trimmed by 0 bases and 6 bases, with 14 bases remaining between them. The CDR3 sequence is CASSQDRREGAGELFF. CDR3 DNA: TGCGCCAGCAGCCAAGATCGGAGGGAGGGGGCCGGGGAGCTGTTTTTT.

The rearrangement joins TRBV3-1 to TRBJ2-2; D is perhaps TRBD1 or TRBD2 (5 bases each). V was cut by 1 base and J by 7 bases, with 10 bases left in between. Germline V lookup: CDR1 LGHDT, CDR2 YNNKEL (reference sequence). The CDR3 consists of 14 residues. CDR3 nucleotide sequence: TGTGCCAGCAGCCAAGTCCCGGGGCTCGGGGAGCTGTTTTTT. Its protein is CASSQVPGLGELFF.

The chain links TRBV29-1 to TRBJ2-3; 7 positions agree with TRBD2. CDR1 and CDR2 from the germline V gene are SQVTM and ANQGSEA. The CDR3 length is 15 residues. With 6 bases clipped from V and 0 bases from J, the junction kept 9 bases outside the gene matches. The CDR3 nucleotides read TGCAGCGTCACCTCGGGGGGTTCTAGCACAGATACGCAGTATTTT. It translates to CSVTSGGSSTDTQYF.

The gene calls are TRBV5-1 and TRBJ2-3, with 7 bases matching TRBD2. Germline values: CDR1 SGHRS, CDR2 YFSETQ. The CDR3 has 17 amino acids. The J segment lost 4 bases and the V segment lost 0 bases, leaving 11 bases of the junction unmatched. Written as DNA, the CDR3 is TGCGCCAGCAGCTTGGTTTGGCGGGGGACCACACCAGATACGCAGTATTTT. Protein: CASSLVWRGTTPDTQYF.

At least ten counts were recorded for this clonotype. The J gene is TRBJ2-6, the V gene TRBV27; D remains unclear. The CDR3 covers 15 residues. The V end was cut by 7 bases, the J end by 0 bases, with 10 bases between. Germline CDR1 MNHEY, CDR2 SMNVEV (reference sequence). CDR3 amino acids: CASMVILSGANVLTF. CDR3 in DNA: TGTGCCAGCATGGTTATTCTCTCTGGGGCCAACGTCCTGACTTTC.

The genes are TRBV5-5 and TRBJ1-1; maybe TRBD1 (5 bases). The V end was cut by 3 bases, the J end by 1 base, with 7 bases between. Germline V gene sequence: CDR1 SGHKS, CDR2 YYEKEE (reference sequence). The CDR3 runs 13 residues. In nucleotides, the CDR3 is TGTGCCAGCAGCTCGGACACGAACACTGAAGCTTTCTTT. It specifies CASSSDTNTEAFF.

V and J are TRBV7-2 and TRBJ2-1, with a weak D call TRBD2 (6 bases). Germline CDR1 and CDR2: SGHTA and FQGNSA. V lost 2 bases to trimming and J lost 1 base, with 12 bases between them. This CDR3 comprises 16 residues. DNA for the CDR3: TGTGCCAGCAGCTTAAAGTGGGGGGTTTCCTACAATGAGCAGTTCTTC. Residues: CASSLKWGVSYNEQFF.

The chain carries TRBV12-3 or TRBV12-4 and TRBJ2-3; D gene ambiguous. This CDR3 has 18 amino acids. Trimming shortened V by 11 bases and J by 1 base, and 28 bases separated the two germline ends. CDR3 sequence (DNA): TGTGCCTGCTGTTTACTCTCGGGTTTAGCAGACGGCACAGATACGCAGTATTTT. Translation: CACCLLSGLADGTDTQYF.

This chain links TRBV6-5 with TRBJ2-5; D is uncertain. V was shortened by 0 bases and J by 4 bases, with 12 bases between the two germline ends. There are 15 residues in the CDR3. Germline CDR1 reads MNHEY; CDR2 reads SVGAGI. Written as DNA, the CDR3 is TGTGCCAGCAGTTACTCTTGGGTTGGTGGAGAGACCCAGTACTTC. This encodes CASSYSWVGGETQYF.

This clonotype has a count of ten or more. The chain employs TRBV5-1 and TRBJ1-2; no reliable D call. The germline gives CDR1 SGHRS, CDR2 YFSETQ. Trimming stripped 5 bases from V and 7 bases from J, with 12 bases between. The CDR3 runs 12 residues. This chain's CDR3 is CASRREGGGYTF. CDR3 coding DNA: TGCGCCAGCAGGCGTGAAGGCGGTGGCTACACCTTC.

The V and J genes are TRBV29-1 and TRBJ2-7; 8 bases agree with TRBD1. Looked up from germline, CDR1 is SQVTM and CDR2 is ANQGSEA. The CDR3 runs 13 residues. With 3 bases clipped from V and 5 bases from J, the junction kept 6 bases outside the gene matches. Written as DNA, the CDR3 is TGCAGCGTTGAGCAGGGGGCAGGTGACGAGCAGTACTTC. Translated: CSVEQGAGDEQYF.